This TCR beta chain was obtained from a study of shared clonotypes between healthy human individuals. Study findings and constraints: Of the naive CD4 clonotypes, 4% to 5% were shared across a handful of donors.

Concerning this clone: What it binds is unknown.

Method: immunoSEQ multiplex PCR; TCRdb's copy keeps in-frame clones and lacks some. The sample contains approximately 2.3 million clones, over 90% of which appear only once. The length of the CDR3 is 15 residues. Germline V gene sequence: CDR1 SGHAT, CDR2 FQNNGV. The ends lost 1 base at V and 5 bases at J; junction bases unmatched: 7. J is TRBJ2-7 and V is TRBV11-2; TRBD2 matches at 8 bases. The receptor's source is a man between 18 and 35 years old in good health. Some clones in this sample may be carry-over from other donors' samples. The sequencing input was naive CD4+ T cells from PBMCs. Subset defined: CD45RA+ positively selected. The CDR3 DNA reads as TGTGCCAGCAGCTTAGCGCGGGAGGCAAATCACGAGCAGTACTTC. This encodes CASSLAREANHEQYF.